This T cell receptor beta chain came from a study of blood T cell repertoires in COVID-19. Study at large: Whether acute or convalescent, the COVID-19 samples came from the United States, Italy and Spain.

Sequenced by immunoSEQ multiplex PCR; TCRdb stores in-frame clones only, minus some. Here the sample spans about 310,000 clones, approximately 90% being singletons. Unmatched junction bases numbered 2, after V lost 0 bases and J lost 3 bases. The germline V gene encodes CDR1 MRHNA and CDR2 SNTAGT. This CDR3 is built from 16 residues. Participants, roughly 18 to 90 years old, spanned approximately 26 US areas. The study assigned cohorts using participant-reported clinical history. Among Cohort 3 donors, those recovered had two negative PCRs, clearance, or symptom resolution. This TCR was sampled from a woman aged 40 to 49 who had recovered from COVID-19. Material: PBMCs or T cells enriched from blood (not recorded which). This chain connects TRBV6-4 to TRBJ2-1, with 10 bases aligning to TRBD2. DNA of the CDR3: TGTGCCAGCAGTGACTCTGCTAGCGGGAGCTACAATGAGCAGTTCTTC. This codes for CASSDSASGSYNEQFF.